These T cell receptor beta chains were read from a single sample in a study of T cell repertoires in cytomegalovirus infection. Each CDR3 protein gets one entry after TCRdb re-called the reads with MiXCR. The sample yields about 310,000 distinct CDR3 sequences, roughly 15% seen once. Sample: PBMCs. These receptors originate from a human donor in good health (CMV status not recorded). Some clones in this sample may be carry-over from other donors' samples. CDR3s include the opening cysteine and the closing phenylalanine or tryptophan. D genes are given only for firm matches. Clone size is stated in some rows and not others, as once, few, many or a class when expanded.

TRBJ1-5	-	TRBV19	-	TGTGCCAGTAGTATTCCAGGAACTTATAGCAATCAGCCCCAGCATTTT	CASSIPGTYSNQPQHF
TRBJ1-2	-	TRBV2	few	TGTGCCAGCTATAGACGGGTTAACTATGGCTACACCTTC	CASYRRVNYGYTF
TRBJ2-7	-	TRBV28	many	TGTGCCAGCAGGGACACGAACGCCTACGAGCAGTACTTC	CASRDTNAYEQYF
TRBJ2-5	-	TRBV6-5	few	TGTGCCAGCAGTTACACACCCCAAGGGGTGGCAGAGACCCAGTACTTC	CASSYTPQGVAETQYF
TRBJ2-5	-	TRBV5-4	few	TGTGCCAGCAGCTTGATGGCCGGACCTTGGACCCAGTACTTC	CASSLMAGPWTQYF
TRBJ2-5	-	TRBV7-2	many	TGTGCCAGCAGCCGGGACCACCAAGAGACCCAGTACTTC	CASSRDHQETQYF
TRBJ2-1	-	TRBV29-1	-	TGCAGCGTTGAAGCCTACTACTCCGAGCAGTTCTTC	CSVEAYYSEQFF
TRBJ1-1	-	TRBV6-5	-	TGTGCCAGCAGTTACTCGGGGACGGGAGCTTTCTTT	CASSYSGTGAFF
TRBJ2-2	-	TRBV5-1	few	TGCGCCAGCAGCTTGGCCGGCGGGATGAACACCGGGGAGCTGTTTTTT	CASSLAGGMNTGELFF
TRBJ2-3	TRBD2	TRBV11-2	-	TGTGCCAGCAGCTTAGATCTAAGCGTCGTAGCGGGGGGTCGCACAGATACGCAGTATTTT	CASSLDLSVVAGGRTDTQYF
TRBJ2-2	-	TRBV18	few	TGTGCCAGCTCACCCCCAAGCCGGGCCGGGGAGCTGTTTTTT	CASSPPSRAGELFF
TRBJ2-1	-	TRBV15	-	TGTGCCACCAGCAGAGCACAGGGATCCTACAATGAGCAGTTCTTC	CATSRAQGSYNEQFF
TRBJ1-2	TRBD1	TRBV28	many	TGTGCCAGCAGCCCCGGACAGGGGGCTTTCTATGGCTACACCTTC	CASSPGQGAFYGYTF
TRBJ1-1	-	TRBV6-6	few	TGTGCCAGCAGTTACTCTCCCGGGGGCGACACTGAAGCTTTCTTT	CASSYSPGGDTEAFF
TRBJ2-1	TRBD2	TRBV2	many	TGTGCCAGCAGAGAGACTAGCGGGGAATACAATGAGCAGTTCTTC	CASRETSGEYNEQFF
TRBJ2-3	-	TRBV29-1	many	TGCAGCGGCAAAGACAAGCCGATCACAGATACGCAGTATTTT	CSGKDKPITDTQYF
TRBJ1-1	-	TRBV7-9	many	TGTGCCAGCAGCTCGGGGATCACTGAAGCTTTCTTT	CASSSGITEAFF
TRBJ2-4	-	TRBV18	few	TGTGCCAGCTCACCACTCAAGGAACTACTAGCCAAAAACATTCAGTACTTC	CASSPLKELLAKNIQYF
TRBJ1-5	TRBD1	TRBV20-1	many	TGCAGTGCTAGAGCCGGACAGGGGGCGGGTTTGCCCCAGCATTTT	CSARAGQGAGLPQHF
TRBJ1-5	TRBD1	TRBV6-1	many	TGTGCCAGCGTCCGGACAGGGGTGAACAATCAGCCCCAGCATTTT	CASVRTGVNNQPQHF
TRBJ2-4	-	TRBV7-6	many	TGTGCCAGCAGCTTAATGGCTGGGGAAAACATTCAGTACTTC	CASSLMAGENIQYF
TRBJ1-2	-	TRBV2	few	TGTGCCAGCAGATACGCAGGGCCGAATACCTTC	CASRYAGPNTF
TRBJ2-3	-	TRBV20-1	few	TGCAGTGCTAGGGAGAGCACAGATACGCAGTATTTT	CSARESTDTQYF
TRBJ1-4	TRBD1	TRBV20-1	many	TGCAGTGCACTAATCCCCGGGACAGCTAATGAAAAACTGTTTTTT	CSALIPGTANEKLFF
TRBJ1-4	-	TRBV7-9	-	TGTGCCAGCAGCTCCACCGACCGGGAAACTAATGAAAAACTGTTTTTT	CASSSTDRETNEKLFF
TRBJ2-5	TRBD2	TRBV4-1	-	TGCGCCAGCCACCCCGGGGGGACGCCCCCGACCGGGACCCAGTACTTC	CASHPGGTPPTGTQYF
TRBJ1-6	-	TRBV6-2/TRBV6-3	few	TGTGCCAGCAGTCCCACTCCGGATTCACCCCTCCACTTT	CASSPTPDSPLHF
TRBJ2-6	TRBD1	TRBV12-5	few	TGTGCTAGTGGTGCTTCCGGGACAGGGGCTCCCTCTGGGGCCAACGTCCTGACTTTC	CASGASGTGAPSGANVLTF
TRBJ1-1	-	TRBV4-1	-	TGCGCCAGCAGCCAAGAGAGAGGGACGGTCATGAACACTGAAGCTTTCTTT	CASSQERGTVMNTEAFF